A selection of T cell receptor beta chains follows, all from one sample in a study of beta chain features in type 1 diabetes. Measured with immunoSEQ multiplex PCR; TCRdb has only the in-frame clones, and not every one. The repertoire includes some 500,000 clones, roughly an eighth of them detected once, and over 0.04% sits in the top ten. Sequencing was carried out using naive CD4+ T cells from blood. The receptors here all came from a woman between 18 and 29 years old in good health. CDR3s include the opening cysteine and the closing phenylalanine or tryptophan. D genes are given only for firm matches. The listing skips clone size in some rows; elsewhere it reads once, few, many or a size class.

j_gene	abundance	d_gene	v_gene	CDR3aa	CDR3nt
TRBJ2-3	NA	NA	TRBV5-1	CASSTGVRGSDTQYF	TGCGCCAGCAGCACTGGGGTCAGGGGATCAGATACGCAGTATTTT
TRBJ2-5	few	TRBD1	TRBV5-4	CASSLVRDRRQETQYF	TGTGCCAGCAGCTTGGTTAGGGACAGGCGCCAAGAGACCCAGTACTTC
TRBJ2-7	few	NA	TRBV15	CATSSPYEQYF	TGTGCCACCAGCAGTCCGTACGAGCAGTACTTC
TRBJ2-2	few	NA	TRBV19	CASSIRSDTGELFF	TGTGCCAGTAGTATAAGGTCGGACACCGGGGAGCTGTTTTTT
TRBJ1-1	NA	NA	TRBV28	CASSSSRSNTEAFF	TGTGCCAGCAGTTCGTCTAGGTCGAACACTGAAGCTTTCTTT
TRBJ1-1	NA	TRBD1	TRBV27	CASSGRQGHTEAFF	TGTGCCAGCAGTGGTAGACAGGGTCACACTGAAGCTTTCTTT
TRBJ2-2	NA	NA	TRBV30	CAWRRQTYTGELFF	TGTGCCTGGAGACGACAGACATACACCGGGGAGCTGTTTTTT
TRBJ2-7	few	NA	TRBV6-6	CASRYKGEDVYEQYF	TGTGCCAGCAGATACAAAGGGGAGGACGTCTACGAGCAGTACTTC
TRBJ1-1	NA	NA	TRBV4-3	CASSQDQGLAFF	TGCGCCAGCAGCCAAGATCAAGGGTTGGCTTTCTTT
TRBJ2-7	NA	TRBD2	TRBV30	CAWSYTSGPRYEQYF	TGTGCCTGGAGTTATACTAGCGGACCTAGATACGAGCAGTACTTC
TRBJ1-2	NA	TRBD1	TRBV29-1	CSVGQGGNYGYTF	TGCAGCGTTGGCCAGGGGGGTAACTATGGCTACACCTTC
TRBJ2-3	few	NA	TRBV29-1	CSVEAGIRTDTQYF	TGCAGCGTTGAAGCGGGGATTAGGACAGATACGCAGTATTTT
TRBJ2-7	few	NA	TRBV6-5	CASSFGRYEQYF	TGTGCCAGCAGTTTTGGCAGATACGAGCAGTACTTC
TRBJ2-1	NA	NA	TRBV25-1	CASSVPSNEQFF	TGTGCCAGCAGTGTGCCCAGCAATGAGCAGTTCTTC
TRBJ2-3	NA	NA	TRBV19	CASSTARDTQYF	TGTGCCAGTAGTACAGCTAGAGATACGCAGTATTTT
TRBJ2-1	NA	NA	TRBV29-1	CSVVSGWAYNEQFF	TGCAGCGTTGTATCAGGGTGGGCCTACAATGAGCAGTTCTTC
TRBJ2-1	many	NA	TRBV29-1	CSVGEQFF	TGCAGCGTTGGTGAGCAGTTCTTC
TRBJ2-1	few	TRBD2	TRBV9	CASSLYQAIAGQNEQFF	TGTGCCAGCAGCCTCTACCAGGCCATAGCGGGACAAAATGAGCAGTTCTTC
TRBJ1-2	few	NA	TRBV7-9	CASSEGNSDYGYTF	TGTGCCAGCAGCGAAGGGAACTCCGACTATGGCTACACCTTC
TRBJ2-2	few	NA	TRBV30	CAWTSHRSTGELFF	TGTGCCTGGACTTCTCACAGGTCCACCGGGGAGCTGTTTTTT
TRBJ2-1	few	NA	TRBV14	CASSQVYGLEFF	TGTGCCAGCAGCCAAGTCTACGGCCTGGAATTCTTC
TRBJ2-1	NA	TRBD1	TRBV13	CASSLRQGSSYNEQFF	TGTGCCAGCAGCCTACGACAGGGAAGTTCCTACAATGAGCAGTTCTTC
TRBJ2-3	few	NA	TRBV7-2	CASSSRPLGTDTQYF	TGTGCCAGCAGCTCTCGCCCGTTGGGAACAGATACGCAGTATTTT
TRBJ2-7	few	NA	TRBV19	CASGGTGYPPYEQYF	TGTGCCAGTGGGGGCACGGGATACCCCCCCTACGAGCAGTACTTC
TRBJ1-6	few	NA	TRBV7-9	CASSLQGLGNSPLHF	TGTGCCAGCAGCTTACAGGGCTTGGGGAATTCACCCCTCCACTTT
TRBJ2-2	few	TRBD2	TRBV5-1	CASSLDPGTSVTGELFF	TGCGCCAGCAGCTTGGATCCCGGGACTAGCGTCACCGGGGAGCTGTTTTTT
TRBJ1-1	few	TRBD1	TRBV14	CASSRKTGGVTEAFF	TGTGCCAGCAGCCGGAAGACAGGGGGGGTCACTGAAGCTTTCTTT
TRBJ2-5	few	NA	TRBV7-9	CASSPKRGALETQYF	TGTGCCAGCAGCCCTAAAAGGGGAGCTTTGGAGACCCAGTACTTC
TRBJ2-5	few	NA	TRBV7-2	CASSLNPRGVETQYF	TGTGCCAGCAGCTTAAACCCCCGCGGGGTAGAGACCCAGTACTTC
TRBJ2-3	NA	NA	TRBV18	CASSPTASEDTQYF	TGTGCCAGCTCACCAACGGCTTCTGAAGATACGCAGTATTTT
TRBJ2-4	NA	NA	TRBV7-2	CASSLVATGGGNIQYF	TGTGCCAGCAGCTTAGTAGCTACAGGAGGTGGGAACATTCAGTACTTC
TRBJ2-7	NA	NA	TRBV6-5	CASSYQGGTYEQYF	TGTGCCAGCAGTTATCAGGGGGGGACCTACGAGCAGTACTTC
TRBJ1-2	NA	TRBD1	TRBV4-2	CASSLPGQLNYGYTF	TGTGCCAGCAGTTTGCCGGGACAGCTTAACTATGGCTACACCTTC
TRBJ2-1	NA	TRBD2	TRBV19	CASSIEGLAVGEQFF	TGTGCCAGTAGTATAGAGGGACTAGCGGTCGGTGAGCAGTTCTTC
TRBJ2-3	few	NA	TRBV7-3	CASSDLGVADTQYF	TGTGCCAGCAGCGATCTGGGGGTCGCGGATACGCAGTATTTT
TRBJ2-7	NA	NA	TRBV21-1	CARTVPYEQYF	TGTGCCAGGACGGTCCCCTACGAGCAGTACTTC
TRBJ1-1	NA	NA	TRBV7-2	CASSSPRDGNTEAFF	TGTGCCAGCAGCTCGCCCCGGGACGGGAACACTGAAGCTTTCTTT
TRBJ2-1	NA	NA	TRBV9	CASTLRPGLEGDEQFF	TGTGCCAGCACCCTCCGACCGGGACTCGAAGGAGATGAGCAGTTCTTC
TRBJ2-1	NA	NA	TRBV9	CASSVGPRQADEQFF	TGTGCCAGCAGCGTAGGCCCCAGACAGGCCGATGAGCAGTTCTTC
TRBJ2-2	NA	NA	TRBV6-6	CAGSSLDGELFF	TGTGCCGGATCTTCGCTTGACGGGGAGCTGTTTTTT
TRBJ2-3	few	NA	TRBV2	CASSEQATSTDTQYF	TGTGCCAGCAGTGAACAGGCCACTAGCACAGATACGCAGTATTTT
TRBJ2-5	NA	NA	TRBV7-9	CASTSRGGRETQYF	TGTGCCAGCACCTCACGAGGGGGTAGAGAGACCCAGTACTTC
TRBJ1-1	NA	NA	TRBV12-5	CASRADGNTEAFF	TGTGCCTCCCGGGCGGATGGGAACACTGAAGCTTTCTTT
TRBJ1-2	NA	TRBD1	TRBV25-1	CASRPTGDYGYTF	TGTGCCAGCCGCCCGACAGGGGACTATGGCTACACCTTC
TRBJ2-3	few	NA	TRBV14	CASTEGWLSTDTQYF	TGTGCCAGCACCGAAGGGTGGCTGAGCACAGATACGCAGTATTTT